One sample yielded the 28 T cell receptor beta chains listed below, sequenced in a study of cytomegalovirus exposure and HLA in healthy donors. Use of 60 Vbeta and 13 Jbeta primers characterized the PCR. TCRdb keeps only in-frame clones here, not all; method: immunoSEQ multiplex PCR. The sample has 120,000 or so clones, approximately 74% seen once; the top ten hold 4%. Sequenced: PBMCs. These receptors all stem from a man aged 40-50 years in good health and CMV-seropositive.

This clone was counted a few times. CDR3 amino acids: CSVPGQGKNEQFF. Here the CDR3 DNA reads TGCAGCGTGCCGGGACAGGGGAAAAATGAGCAGTTCTTC. The chain couples TRBV29-1 to TRBJ2-1; 10 bases match TRBD1. This CDR3 spans 13 amino acids. The germline V gene encodes CDR1 SQVTM and CDR2 ANQGSEA. J was trimmed by 7 bases and V by 6 bases; bases with no gene match: 6.

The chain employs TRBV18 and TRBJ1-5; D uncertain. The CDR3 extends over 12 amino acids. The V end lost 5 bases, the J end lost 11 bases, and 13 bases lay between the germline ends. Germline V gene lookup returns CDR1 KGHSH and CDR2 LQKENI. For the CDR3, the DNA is TGTGCCAGCTCATCTCTAACGGGGTCCCAGCATTTT. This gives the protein CASSSLTGSQHF.

In nucleotides, the CDR3 is TGCGCCAGCAGTCTTGGCGGGGGGGGCTACAATGAGCAGTTCTTC. The encoded protein is CASSLGGGGYNEQFF. The rearrangement links TRBV4-3 to TRBJ2-1, with TRBD2 identical over 9 bases. The CDR3 runs to 15 residues. CDR1 and CDR2 from the germline V gene are LGHNA and YSLEER. V was pared by 6 bases and J by 3 bases, with 6 bases of the junction left unmatched.

Here the CDR3 reads CASKVGVQPQHF. CDR3 DNA sequence: TGTGCCAGCAAAGTAGGAGTTCAGCCCCAGCATTTT. The chain carries TRBV6-1 and TRBJ1-5; no clear D gene. The CDR3 length is 12 residues. Germline values: CDR1 MNHNS, CDR2 SASEGT. The V and J ends lost 7 bases and 6 bases respectively, with 10 bases between them.

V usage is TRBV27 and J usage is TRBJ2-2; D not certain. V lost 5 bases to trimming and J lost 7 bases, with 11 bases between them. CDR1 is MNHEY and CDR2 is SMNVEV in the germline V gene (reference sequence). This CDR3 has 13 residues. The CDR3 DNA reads TGTGCCAGCAGTAGTTTATCGGTCGGGGAGCTGTTTTTT. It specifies CASSSLSVGELFF.

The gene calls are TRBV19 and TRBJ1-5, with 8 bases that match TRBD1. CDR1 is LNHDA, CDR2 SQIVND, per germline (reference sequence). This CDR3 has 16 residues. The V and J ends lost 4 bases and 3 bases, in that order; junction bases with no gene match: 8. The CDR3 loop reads CASSTQDRVSNQPQHF. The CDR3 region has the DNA TGTGCCAGTAGTACACAGGACAGGGTCTCCAATCAGCCCCAGCATTTT.

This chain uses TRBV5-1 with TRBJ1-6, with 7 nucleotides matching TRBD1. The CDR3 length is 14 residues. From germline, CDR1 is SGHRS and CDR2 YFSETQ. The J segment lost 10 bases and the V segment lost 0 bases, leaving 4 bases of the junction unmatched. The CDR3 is CASSLDRGQSPLHF. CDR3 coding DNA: TGCGCCAGCAGCTTGGACAGGGGACAATCACCCCTCCACTTT.

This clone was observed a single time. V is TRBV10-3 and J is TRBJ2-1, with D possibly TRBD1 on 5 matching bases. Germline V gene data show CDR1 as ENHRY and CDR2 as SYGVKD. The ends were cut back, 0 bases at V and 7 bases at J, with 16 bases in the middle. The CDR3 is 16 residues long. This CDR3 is CAISESSGRKRNEQFF. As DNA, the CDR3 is TGTGCCATCAGTGAGTCTTCAGGGCGCAAGAGGAATGAGCAGTTCTTC.

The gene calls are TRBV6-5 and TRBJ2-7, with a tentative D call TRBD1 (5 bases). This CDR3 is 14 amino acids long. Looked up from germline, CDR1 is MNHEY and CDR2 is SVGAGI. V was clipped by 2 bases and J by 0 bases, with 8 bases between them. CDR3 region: CASSYRGISYEQYF. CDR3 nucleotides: TGTGCCAGCAGTTACAGGGGAATCTCCTACGAGCAGTACTTC.

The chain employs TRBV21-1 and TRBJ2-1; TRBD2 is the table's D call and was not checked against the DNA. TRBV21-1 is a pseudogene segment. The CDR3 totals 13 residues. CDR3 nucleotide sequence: TGTGCCAGCATTGGGACTCCCCGCAATGAGCAGTTCTTC. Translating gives CASIGTPRNEQFF.

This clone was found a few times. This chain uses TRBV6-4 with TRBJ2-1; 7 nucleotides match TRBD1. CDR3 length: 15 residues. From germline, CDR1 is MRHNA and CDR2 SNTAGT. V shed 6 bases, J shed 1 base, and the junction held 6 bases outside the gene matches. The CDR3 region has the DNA TGTGCCAGCAGCGAAGACAGGGTGTCCTACAATGAGCAGTTCTTC. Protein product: CASSEDRVSYNEQFF.

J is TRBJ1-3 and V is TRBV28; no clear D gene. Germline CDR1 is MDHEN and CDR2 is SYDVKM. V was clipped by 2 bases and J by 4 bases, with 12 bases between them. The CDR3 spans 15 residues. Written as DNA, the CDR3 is TGTGCCAGCAGTTTAGTCACTTCTTCGGGAAACACCATATATTTT. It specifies CASSLVTSSGNTIYF.

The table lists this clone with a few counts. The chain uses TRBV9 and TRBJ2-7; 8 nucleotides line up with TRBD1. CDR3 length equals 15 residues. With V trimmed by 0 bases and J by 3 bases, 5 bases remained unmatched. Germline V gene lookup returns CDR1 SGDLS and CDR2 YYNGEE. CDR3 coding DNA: TGTGCCAGCAGCGTAGGCCCGGACAGGGACTACGAGCAGTACTTC. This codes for CASSVGPDRDYEQYF. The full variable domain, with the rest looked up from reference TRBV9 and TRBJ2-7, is DSGVTQTPKHLITATGQRVTLRCSPRSGDLSVYWYQQSLDQGLQFLIQYYNGEERAKGNILERFSAQQFPDLHSELNLSSLELGDSALYFCASSVGPDRDYEQYFGPGTRLTVT.

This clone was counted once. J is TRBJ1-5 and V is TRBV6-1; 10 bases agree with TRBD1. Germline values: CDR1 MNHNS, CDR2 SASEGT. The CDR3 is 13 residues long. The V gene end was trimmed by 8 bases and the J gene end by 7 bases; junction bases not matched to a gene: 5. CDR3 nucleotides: TGTGCCAGCTCCCGGGACAGGGGCCAGCCCCAGCATTTT. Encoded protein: CASSRDRGQPQHF.

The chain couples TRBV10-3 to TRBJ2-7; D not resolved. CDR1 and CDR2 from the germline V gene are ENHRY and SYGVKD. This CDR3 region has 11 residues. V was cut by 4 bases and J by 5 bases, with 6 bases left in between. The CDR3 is CAISVRDEQYF. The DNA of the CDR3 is TGTGCCATCAGTGTCCGTGACGAGCAGTACTTC.

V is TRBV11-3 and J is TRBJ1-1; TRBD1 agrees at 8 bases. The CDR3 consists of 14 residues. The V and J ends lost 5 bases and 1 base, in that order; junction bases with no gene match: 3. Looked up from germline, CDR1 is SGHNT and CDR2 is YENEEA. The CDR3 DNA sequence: TGTGCCAGCAGCCTAGGGACAGGGAACACTGAAGCTTTCTTT. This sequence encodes CASSLGTGNTEAFF. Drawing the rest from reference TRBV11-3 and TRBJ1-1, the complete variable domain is EAGVVQSPRYKIIEKKQPVAFWCNPISGHNTLYWYLQNLGQGPELLIRYENEEAVDDSQLPKDRFSAERLKGVDSTLKIQPAELGDSAVYLCASSLGTGNTEAFFGQGTRLTVV.

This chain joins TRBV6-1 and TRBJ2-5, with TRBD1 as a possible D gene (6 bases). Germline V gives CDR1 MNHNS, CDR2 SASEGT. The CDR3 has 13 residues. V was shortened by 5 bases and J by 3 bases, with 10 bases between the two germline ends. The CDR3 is CASSWTEKETQYF. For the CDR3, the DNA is TGTGCCAGCAGTTGGACAGAGAAAGAGACCCAGTACTTC.

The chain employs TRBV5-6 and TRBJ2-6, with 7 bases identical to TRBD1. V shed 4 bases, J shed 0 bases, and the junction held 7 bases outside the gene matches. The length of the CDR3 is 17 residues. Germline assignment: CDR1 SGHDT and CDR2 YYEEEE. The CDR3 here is CASSLGTAFSGANVLTF. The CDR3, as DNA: TGTGCCAGCAGCCTAGGGACAGCGTTCTCTGGGGCCAACGTCCTGACTTTC.

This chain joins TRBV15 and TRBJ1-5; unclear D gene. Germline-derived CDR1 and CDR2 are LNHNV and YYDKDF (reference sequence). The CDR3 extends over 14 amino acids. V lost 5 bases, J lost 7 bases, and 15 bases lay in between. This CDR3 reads CATSWNGERQPQHF. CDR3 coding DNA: TGTGCCACCAGCTGGAACGGGGAGCGGCAGCCCCAGCATTTT.

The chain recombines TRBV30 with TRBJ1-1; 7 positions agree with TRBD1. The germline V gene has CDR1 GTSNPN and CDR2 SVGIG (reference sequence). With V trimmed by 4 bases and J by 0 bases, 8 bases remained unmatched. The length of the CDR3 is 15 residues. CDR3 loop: CAWKGAGQVNTEAFF. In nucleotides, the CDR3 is TGTGCCTGGAAGGGGGCAGGCCAAGTGAACACTGAAGCTTTCTTT.

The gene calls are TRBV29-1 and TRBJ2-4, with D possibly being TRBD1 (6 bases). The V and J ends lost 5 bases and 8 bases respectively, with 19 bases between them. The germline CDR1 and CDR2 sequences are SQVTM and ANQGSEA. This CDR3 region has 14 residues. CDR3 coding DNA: TGCAGCGTTACCCGGCAGGGGCAGAGGGACATTCAGTACTTC. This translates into CSVTRQGQRDIQYF.

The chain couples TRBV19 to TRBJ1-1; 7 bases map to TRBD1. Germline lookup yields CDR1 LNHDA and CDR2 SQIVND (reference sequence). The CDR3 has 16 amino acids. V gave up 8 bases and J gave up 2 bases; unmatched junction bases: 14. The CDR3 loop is CASQPKWQGGNTEAFF. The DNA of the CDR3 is TGTGCCAGTCAACCTAAATGGCAGGGGGGAAACACTGAAGCTTTCTTT.

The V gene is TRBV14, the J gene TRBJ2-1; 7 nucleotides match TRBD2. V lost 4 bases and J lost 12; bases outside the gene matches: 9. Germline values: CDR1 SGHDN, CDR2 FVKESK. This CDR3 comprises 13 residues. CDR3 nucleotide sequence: TGTGCCAGCAGCCCCCGGACTAGATCCCGGCAGTTCTTC. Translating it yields CASSPRTRSRQFF.

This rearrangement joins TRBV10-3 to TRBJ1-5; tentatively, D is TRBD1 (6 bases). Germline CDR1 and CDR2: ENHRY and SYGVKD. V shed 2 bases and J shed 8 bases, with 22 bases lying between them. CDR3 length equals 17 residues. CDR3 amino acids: CAISEDSTGTSYEPQHF. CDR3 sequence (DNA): TGTGCCATCAGTGAGGACTCAACCGGGACATCTTATGAGCCCCAGCATTTT.

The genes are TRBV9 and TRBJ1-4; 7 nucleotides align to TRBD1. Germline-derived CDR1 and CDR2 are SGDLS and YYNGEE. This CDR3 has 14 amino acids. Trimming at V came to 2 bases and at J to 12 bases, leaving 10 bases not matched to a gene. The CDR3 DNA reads TGTGCCAGCAGCGTTGACAGGGACGCTCTACAACTGTTTTTT. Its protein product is CASSVDRDALQLFF.

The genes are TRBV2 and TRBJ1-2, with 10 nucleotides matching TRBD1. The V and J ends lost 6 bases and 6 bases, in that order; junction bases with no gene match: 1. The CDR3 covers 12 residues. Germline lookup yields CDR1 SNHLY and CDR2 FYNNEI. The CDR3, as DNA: TGTGCCAGCAGCGGGACAGGGGATGGCTACACCTTC. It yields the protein CASSGTGDGYTF. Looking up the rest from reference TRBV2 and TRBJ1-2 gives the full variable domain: EPEVTQTPSHQVTQMGQEVILRCVPISNHLYFYWYRQILGQKVEFLVSFYNNEISEKSEIFDDQFSVERPDGSNFTLKIRSTKLEDSAMYFCASSGTGDGYTFGSGTRLTVV.

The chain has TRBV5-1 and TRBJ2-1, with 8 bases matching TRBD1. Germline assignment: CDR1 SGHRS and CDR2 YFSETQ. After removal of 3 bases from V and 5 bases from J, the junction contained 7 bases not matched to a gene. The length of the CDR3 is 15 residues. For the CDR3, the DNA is TGCGCCAGCAGCTCTGACAGGGGAAAGAACAATGAGCAGTTCTTC. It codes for CASSSDRGKNNEQFF. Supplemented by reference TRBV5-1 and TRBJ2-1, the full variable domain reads KAGVTQTPRYLIKTRGQQVTLSCSPISGHRSVSWYQQTPGQGLQFLFEYFSETQRNKGNFPGRFSGRQFSNSRSEMNVSTLELGDSALYLCASSSDRGKNNEQFFGPGTRLTVL.

In DNA form, the CDR3 reads TGTGCCAGCAGCGGACAGGAGAATGAGCAGTTCTTC. Translation: CASSGQENEQFF. The chain employs TRBV9 and TRBJ2-1, with D possibly TRBD1 on 6 matching bases. The CDR3 spans 12 residues. The germline gives CDR1 SGDLS, CDR2 YYNGEE. With 3 bases removed from V and 7 bases from J, the gap between germline ends came to 8 bases.